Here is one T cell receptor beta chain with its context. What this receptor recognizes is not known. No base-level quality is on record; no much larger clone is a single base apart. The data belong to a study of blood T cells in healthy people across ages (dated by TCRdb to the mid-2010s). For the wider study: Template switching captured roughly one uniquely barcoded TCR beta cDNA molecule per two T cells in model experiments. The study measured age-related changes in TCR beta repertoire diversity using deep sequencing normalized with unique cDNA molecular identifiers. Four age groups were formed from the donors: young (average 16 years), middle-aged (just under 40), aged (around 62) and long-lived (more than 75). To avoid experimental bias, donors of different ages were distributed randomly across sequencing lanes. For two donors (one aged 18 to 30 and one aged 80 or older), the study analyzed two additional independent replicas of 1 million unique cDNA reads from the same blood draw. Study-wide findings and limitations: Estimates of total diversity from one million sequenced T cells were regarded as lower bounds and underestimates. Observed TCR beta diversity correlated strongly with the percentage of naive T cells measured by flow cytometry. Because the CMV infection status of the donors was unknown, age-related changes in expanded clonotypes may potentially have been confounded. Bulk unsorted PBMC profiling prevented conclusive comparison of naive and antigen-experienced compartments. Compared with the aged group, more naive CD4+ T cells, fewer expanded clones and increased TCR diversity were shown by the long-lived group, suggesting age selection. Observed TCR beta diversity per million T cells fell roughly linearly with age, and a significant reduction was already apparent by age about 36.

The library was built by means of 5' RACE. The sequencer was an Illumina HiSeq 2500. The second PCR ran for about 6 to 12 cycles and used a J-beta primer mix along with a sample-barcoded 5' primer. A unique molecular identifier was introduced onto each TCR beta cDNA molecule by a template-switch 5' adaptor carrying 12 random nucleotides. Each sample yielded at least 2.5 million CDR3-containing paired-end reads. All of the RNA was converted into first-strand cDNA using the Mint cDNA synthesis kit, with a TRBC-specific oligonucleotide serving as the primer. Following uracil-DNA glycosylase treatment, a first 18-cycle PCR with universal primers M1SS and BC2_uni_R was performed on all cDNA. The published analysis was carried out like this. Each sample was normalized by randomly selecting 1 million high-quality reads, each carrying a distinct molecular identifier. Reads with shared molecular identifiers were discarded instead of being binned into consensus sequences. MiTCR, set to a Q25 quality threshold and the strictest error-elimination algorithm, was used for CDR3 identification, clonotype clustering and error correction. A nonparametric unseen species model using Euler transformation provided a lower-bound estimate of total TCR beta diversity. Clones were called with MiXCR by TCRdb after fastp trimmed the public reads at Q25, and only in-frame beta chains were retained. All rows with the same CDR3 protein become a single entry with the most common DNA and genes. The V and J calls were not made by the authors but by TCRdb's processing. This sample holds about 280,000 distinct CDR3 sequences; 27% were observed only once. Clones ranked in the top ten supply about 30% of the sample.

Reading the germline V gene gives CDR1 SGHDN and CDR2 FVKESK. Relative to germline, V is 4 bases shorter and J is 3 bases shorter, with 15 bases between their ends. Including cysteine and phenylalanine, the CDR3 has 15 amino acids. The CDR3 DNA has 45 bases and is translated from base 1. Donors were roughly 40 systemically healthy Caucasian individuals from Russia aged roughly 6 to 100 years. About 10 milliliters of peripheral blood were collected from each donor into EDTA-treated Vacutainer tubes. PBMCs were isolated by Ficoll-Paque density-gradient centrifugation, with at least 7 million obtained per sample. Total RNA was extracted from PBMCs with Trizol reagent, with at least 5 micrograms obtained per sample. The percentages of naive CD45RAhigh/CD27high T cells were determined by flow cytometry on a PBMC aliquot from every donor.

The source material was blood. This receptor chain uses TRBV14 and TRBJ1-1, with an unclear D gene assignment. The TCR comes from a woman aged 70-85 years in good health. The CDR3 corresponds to CASSRGKGRYTEAFF. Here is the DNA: TGTGCCAGCAGCCGAGGTAAGGGTCGGTACACTGAAGCTTTCTTT.